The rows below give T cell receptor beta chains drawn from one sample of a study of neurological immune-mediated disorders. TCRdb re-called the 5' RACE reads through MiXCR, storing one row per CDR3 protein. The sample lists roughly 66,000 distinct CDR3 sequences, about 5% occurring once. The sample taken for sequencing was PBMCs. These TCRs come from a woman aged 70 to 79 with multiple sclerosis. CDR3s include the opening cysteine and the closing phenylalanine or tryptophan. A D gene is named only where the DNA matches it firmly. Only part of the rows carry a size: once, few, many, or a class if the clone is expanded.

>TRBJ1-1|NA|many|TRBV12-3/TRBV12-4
TGTGCCAGCATCCCGGGACAATTAGCAGCTTTCTTT
CASIPGQLAAFF
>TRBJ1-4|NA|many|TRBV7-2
TGTGCCAGCAGCTTAAGTGGGGGACTAAGAGAAAAACTGTTTTTT
CASSLSGGLREKLFF
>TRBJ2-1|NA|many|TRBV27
TGTGCCAGCGACTCAGGGGTAGCGGGCCTCCATGAGCAGTTCTTC
CASDSGVAGLHEQFF
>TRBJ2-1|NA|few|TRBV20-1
TGCAGTGCTAGGATGGGTAGCGGAAACAATGAGCAGTTCTTC
CSARMGSGNNEQFF
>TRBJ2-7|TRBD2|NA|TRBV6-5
TGTGCCAGCAGTTTAAGCCCTAGCGGGAGTTACGAGCAGTACTTC
CASSLSPSGSYEQYF
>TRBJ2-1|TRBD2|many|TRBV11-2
TGTGCCAGCAGCTTGCTAGCGGGAGGGCGGAATGAGCAGTTCTTC
CASSLLAGGRNEQFF
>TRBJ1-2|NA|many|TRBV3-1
TGTGCCAGCAGCCGAGAGGATGCTAACTATGGCTACACCTTC
CASSREDANYGYTF
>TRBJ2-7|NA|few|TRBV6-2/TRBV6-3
TGTGCCAGCAGTTCCGATAACATTTACGAGCAGTACTTC
CASSSDNIYEQYF
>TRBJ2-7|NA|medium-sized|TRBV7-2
TGTGCCAGCAGTCCTAAATCGGGCGTGACATACGAGCAGTACTTC
CASSPKSGVTYEQYF
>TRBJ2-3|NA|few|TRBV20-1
TGCAGTGCTAGGGGAGGGGGCGCAGATGATACGCAGTATTTT
CSARGGGADDTQYF
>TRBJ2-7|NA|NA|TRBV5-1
TGCGCCAGCAGCGGCTACGACCTCAGAAACGAGCAGTACTTC
CASSGYDLRNEQYF
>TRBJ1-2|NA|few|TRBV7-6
TGTGCCAGCAGCTTAGGGGACAACTATGGCTACACCTTC
CASSLGDNYGYTF
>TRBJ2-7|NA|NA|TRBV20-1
TGCAGTGCTCAGAGTGGGGGTTACGAGCATTACTTC
CSAQSGGYEHYF
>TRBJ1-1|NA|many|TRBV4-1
TGCGCCAGCCGGGGACACCTCAAGAACACTGAAGCTTTCTTT
CASRGHLKNTEAFF
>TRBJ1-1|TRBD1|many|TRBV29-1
TGCAGCGTTGCCGACAGGGGGGGCCCTGAAGCTTTCTTT
CSVADRGGPEAFF
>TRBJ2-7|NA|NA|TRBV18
TGTGCCGCCCGCCTCCCCGGGGTAAGCGAGCAGTACTTC
CAARLPGVSEQYF
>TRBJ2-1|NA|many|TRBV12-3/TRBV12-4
TGTGCCAGCAGTTTCGTTCTTTACAATGAGCAGTTCTTC
CASSFVLYNEQFF
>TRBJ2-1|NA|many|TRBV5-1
TGCGCCAGCAGCTTGGACAGATACAATGAGCAGTTCTTC
CASSLDRYNEQFF